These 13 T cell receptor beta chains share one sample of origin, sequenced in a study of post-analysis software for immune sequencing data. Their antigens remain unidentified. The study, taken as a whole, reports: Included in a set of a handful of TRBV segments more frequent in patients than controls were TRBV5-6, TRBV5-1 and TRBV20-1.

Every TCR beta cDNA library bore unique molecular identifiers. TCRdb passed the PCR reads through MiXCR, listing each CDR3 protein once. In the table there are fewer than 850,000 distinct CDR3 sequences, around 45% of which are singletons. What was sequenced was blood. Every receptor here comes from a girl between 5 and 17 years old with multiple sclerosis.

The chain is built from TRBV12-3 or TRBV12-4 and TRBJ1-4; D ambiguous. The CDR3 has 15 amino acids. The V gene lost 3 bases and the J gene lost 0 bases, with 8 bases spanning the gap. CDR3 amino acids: CASSLTGSTNEKLFF. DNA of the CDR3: TGTGCCAGCAGTTTGACGGGCTCAACTAATGAAAAACTGTTTTTT.

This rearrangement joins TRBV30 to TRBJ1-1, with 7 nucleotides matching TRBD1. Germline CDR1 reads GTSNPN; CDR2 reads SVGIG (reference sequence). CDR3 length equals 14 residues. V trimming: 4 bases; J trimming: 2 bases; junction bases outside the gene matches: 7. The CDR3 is CAWTGQAVNTEAFF. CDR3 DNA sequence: TGTGCCTGGACCGGACAGGCCGTTAACACTGAAGCTTTCTTT.

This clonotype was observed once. CDR3 amino acids: CSATGTGKETQYF. The CDR3 DNA reads as TGCAGTGCAACCGGGACAGGGAAGGAGACCCAGTACTTC. The chain recombines TRBV20-1 with TRBJ2-7, with 9 bases fitting TRBD1. The tail of the sequence fits TRBJ2-5 better, so the J call may be wrong. Germline V gene sequence: CDR1 DFQATT, CDR2 SNEGSKA (reference sequence). CDR3 length: 13 amino acids.

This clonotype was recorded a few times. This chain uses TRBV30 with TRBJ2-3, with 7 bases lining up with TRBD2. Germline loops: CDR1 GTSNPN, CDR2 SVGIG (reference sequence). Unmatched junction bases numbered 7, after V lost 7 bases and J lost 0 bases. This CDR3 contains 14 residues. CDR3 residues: CASLGGISTDTQYF. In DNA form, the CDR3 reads TGTGCCTCATTGGGGGGGATTAGCACAGATACGCAGTATTTT.

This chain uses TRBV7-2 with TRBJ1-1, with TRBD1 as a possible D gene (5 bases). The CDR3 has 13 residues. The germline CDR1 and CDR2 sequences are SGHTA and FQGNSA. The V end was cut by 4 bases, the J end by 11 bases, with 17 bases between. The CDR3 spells CASSSSLGEGAFF. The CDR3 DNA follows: TGTGCCAGCAGCTCGAGTTTAGGGGAGGGTGCTTTCTTT.

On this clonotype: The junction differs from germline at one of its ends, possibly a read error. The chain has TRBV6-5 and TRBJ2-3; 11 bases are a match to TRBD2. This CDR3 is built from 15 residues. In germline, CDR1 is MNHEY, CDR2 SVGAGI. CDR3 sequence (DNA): TGTGCCAGCAGTTACACTAGCGGGGGCACAGCTACGCAGTATTTT. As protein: CASSYTSGGTATQYF.

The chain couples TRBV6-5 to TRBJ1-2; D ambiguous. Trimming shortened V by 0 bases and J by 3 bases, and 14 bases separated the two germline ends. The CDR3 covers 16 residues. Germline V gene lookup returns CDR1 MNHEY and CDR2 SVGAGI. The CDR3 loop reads CASSYSTASDYYGYTF. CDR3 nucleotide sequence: TGTGCCAGCAGTTACTCGACCGCGTCGGACTACTATGGCTACACCTTC.

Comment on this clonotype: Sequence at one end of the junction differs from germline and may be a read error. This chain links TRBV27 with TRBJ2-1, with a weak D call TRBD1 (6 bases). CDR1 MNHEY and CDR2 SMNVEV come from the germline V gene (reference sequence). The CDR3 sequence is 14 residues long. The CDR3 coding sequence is TGTGCCAGCAGCCAGGGGTTTTTTAGTAATGAGCAGTTCTTT. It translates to CASSQGFFSNEQFF.

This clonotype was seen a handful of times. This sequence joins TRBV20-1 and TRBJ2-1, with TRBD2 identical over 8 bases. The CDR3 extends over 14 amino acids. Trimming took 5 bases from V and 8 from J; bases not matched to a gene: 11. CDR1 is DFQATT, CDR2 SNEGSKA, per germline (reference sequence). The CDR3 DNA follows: TGCAGTGCTTTCGCGGGGGGCGCTGGGTATGAGCAGTTCTTC. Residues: CSAFAGGAGYEQFF.

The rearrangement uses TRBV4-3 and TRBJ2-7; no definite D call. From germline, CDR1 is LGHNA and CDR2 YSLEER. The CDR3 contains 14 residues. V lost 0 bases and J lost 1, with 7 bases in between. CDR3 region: CASSQDAASYEQYF. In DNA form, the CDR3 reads TGCGCCAGCAGCCAAGATGCGGCGTCCTACGAGCAGTACTTC.

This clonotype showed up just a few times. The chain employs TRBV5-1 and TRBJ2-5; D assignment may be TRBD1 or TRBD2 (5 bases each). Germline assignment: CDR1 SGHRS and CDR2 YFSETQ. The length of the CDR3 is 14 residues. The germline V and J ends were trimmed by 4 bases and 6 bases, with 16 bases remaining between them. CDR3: CASSLRDLLKTQYF. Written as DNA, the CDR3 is TGCGCCAGCAGCCTTCGGGACCTCCTAAAGACCCAGTACTTC.

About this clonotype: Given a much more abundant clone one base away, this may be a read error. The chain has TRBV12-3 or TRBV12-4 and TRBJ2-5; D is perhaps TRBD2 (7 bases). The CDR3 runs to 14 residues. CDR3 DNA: TGTGCCAGCACCATGGGGGGGCCACAAGAGGCCCAGTACTTC. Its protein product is CASTMGGPQEAQYF.

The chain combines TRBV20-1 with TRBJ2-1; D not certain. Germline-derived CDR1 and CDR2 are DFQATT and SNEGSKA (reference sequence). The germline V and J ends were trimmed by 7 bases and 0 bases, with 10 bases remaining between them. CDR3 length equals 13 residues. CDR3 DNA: TGCAGTGTGGTCGCCAGCTCCTACAATGAGCAGTTCTTC. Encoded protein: CSVVASSYNEQFF.